Below are 25 T cell receptor beta chains sequenced from a single sample in a study of T cell responses to AZD1222 COVID-19 vaccine. Only in-frame clones appear in the TCRdb table, and some are missing; sequencing was by immunoSEQ multiplex PCR. The data hold about 140,000 clones, with 85% to 95% observed a single time. Sequenced here: peripheral blood, sampled after recovery from COVID-19. The receptors come from an adult who had recovered from COVID-19.

The chain is built from TRBV6-5 and TRBJ2-3, with 10 nucleotides matching TRBD1. The CDR3 totals 15 residues. Looked up from germline, CDR1 is MNHEY and CDR2 is SVGAGI. V was clipped by 4 bases and J by 2 bases; unmatched bases: 3. The CDR3 bases are TGTGCCAGCAGTTTGACAGGGGGCACCACAGATACGCAGTATTTT. Translated, it gives CASSLTGGTTDTQYF.

The genes are TRBV24-1 and TRBJ1-5; weak D call: TRBD1 (5 bases). Trimming removed 4 bases at V and 15 bases at J, with 33 bases between. The CDR3 loop spans 18 amino acids. Germline CDR1 and CDR2: KGHDR and SFDVKD. The CDR3 loop reads CATSDFTSGTAEFHLLHF. For the CDR3, the DNA is TGTGCCACCAGTGACTTCACCTCCGGGACTGCGGAATTTCATTTGTTGCATTTT.

The V gene is TRBV6-5, the J gene TRBJ2-7; TRBD2 agrees at 9 bases. The J segment lost 6 bases and the V segment lost 5 bases, leaving 11 bases of the junction unmatched. CDR3 length: 15 amino acids. CDR1 MNHEY and CDR2 SVGAGI come from the germline V gene. CDR3 amino acids: CASSPNRAGGAEQYF. The CDR3 bases are TGTGCCAGCAGTCCAAACCGGGCGGGAGGGGCCGAGCAGTACTTC.

The CDR3 sequence is CASSLAGGPDTQYF. The CDR3 coding sequence is TGTGCCAGCAGCTTAGCGGGAGGGCCAGATACGCAGTATTTT. The V gene is TRBV6-6, the J gene TRBJ2-3; TRBD2 matches at 11 bases. V gave up 6 bases and J gave up 4 bases; unmatched junction bases: 3. This CDR3 has 14 amino acids. Germline V gene lookup returns CDR1 MNHNY and CDR2 SVGAGI (reference sequence).

The chain uses TRBV5-6 and TRBJ2-5, with D possibly matching TRBD1 (5 bases). CDR3 size: 14 residues. CDR1 SGHDT and CDR2 YYEEEE come from the germline V gene. Deletions cut 1 base from V and 4 bases from J, with 11 bases between. CDR3 sequence (DNA): TGTGCCAGCAGCTTGCAGGGCTTGATAGAGACCCAGTACTTC. Protein: CASSLQGLIETQYF. The full variable domain, rest sourced from reference TRBV5-6 and TRBJ2-5, is DAGVTQSPTHLIKTRGQQVTLRCSPKSGHDTVSWYQQALGQGPQFIFQYYEEEERQRGNFPDRFSGHQFPNYSSELNVNALLLGDSALYLCASSLQGLIETQYFGPGTRLLVL.

The V gene is TRBV5-4, the J gene TRBJ2-1; unclear D gene. The CDR3 covers 14 residues. V dropped 2 bases and J dropped 0 bases, with 6 bases sitting between them. Germline CDR1 and CDR2: SGHNT and YYREEE (reference sequence). DNA for the CDR3: TGTGCCAGCAGCTTCTGGAGCTCCTACAATGAGCAGTTCTTC. Translation: CASSFWSSYNEQFF.

The rearrangement uses TRBV10-3 and TRBJ2-1; 8 nucleotides align to TRBD2. The CDR3 consists of 15 residues. J lost 2 bases, V lost 6 bases, and 6 bases had no gene match. From germline, CDR1 is ENHRY and CDR2 SYGVKD. CDR3 nucleotide sequence: TGTGCCATCAGGCCTAGCGGGCTGGCCTACAATGAGCAGTTCTTC. This gives the protein CAIRPSGLAYNEQFF.

This clone appeared a few times. The CDR3 is CASNLGVNRYEQYF. CDR3 coding DNA: TGCGCCAGCAACCTAGGGGTGAATCGCTACGAGCAGTACTTC. The chain links TRBV5-1 to TRBJ2-7; possibly TRBD1 for D (5 bases). The V end was cut by 6 bases, the J end by 3 bases, with 16 bases between. This CDR3 comprises 14 residues. Germline loops: CDR1 SGHRS, CDR2 YFSETQ.

This clone is a singleton in its sample. V and J are TRBV2 and TRBJ1-4; D is unclear. With 1 base removed from V and 0 bases from J, the gap between germline ends came to 9 bases. The CDR3 has 16 amino acids. Germline V CDR1 and CDR2: SNHLY, FYNNEI. CDR3: CASSEVHLATNEKLFF. The CDR3 DNA follows: TGTGCCAGCAGTGAAGTTCACCTTGCAACTAATGAAAAACTGTTTTTT.

This clone was recorded only once. The V gene is TRBV2, the J gene TRBJ2-7, with 11 bases identical to TRBD2. Germline CDR1 and CDR2: SNHLY and FYNNEI. Losses at the gene ends were 6 bases for V and 3 bases for J; bases not matched to a gene: 7. This CDR3 has 15 amino acids. As DNA, the CDR3 is TGTGCCAGCAGGGCTCTTACTAGCGGGAGCTACGAGCAGTACTTC. Amino acid sequence: CASRALTSGSYEQYF.

The chain uses TRBV19 and TRBJ2-5; D is undetermined. The CDR3 has 13 residues. Trimming removed 6 bases from V and 4 bases from J, with 12 bases in between. CDR1 and CDR2 (germline): LNHDA, SQIVND (reference sequence). The CDR3 reads CASSPAGRETQYF. The CDR3 bases are TGTGCCAGTAGCCCCGCTGGGCGAGAGACCCAGTACTTC.

V is TRBV9 and J is TRBJ1-2, with a weak D call TRBD1 (6 bases). With 3 bases removed from V and 4 bases from J, the gap between germline ends came to 13 bases. The CDR3 extends over 14 amino acids. CDR1 SGDLS and CDR2 YYNGEE come from the germline V gene. CDR3 in DNA: TGTGCCAGCAGCGCCGACAGGAATTTCTATGGCTACACCTTC. It encodes CASSADRNFYGYTF.

The genes are TRBV29-1 and TRBJ1-4, with 7 bases identical to TRBD1. CDR3 size: 15 residues. V gave up 6 bases and J gave up 8 bases; unmatched junction bases: 15. The germline V gene encodes CDR1 SQVTM and CDR2 ANQGSEA. The CDR3 loop is CSVKTDREGIEKLFF. CDR3 in DNA: TGCAGCGTGAAAACTGACAGGGAGGGCATAGAAAAACTGTTTTTT.

The J gene is TRBJ2-3, the V gene TRBV9; D gene ambiguous. The germline V and J ends were trimmed by 2 bases and 6 bases, with 13 bases remaining between them. CDR1 and CDR2 from the germline V gene are SGDLS and YYNGEE. The CDR3 runs to 14 residues. In DNA, the CDR3 is TGTGCCAGCAGCGTGAGGCGTCTAGAGGATACGCAGTATTTT. Translating gives CASSVRRLEDTQYF. Drawing the rest from reference TRBV9 and TRBJ2-3, the complete variable domain is DSGVTQTPKHLITATGQRVTLRCSPRSGDLSVYWYQQSLDQGLQFLIQYYNGEERAKGNILERFSAQQFPDLHSELNLSSLELGDSALYFCASSVRRLEDTQYFGPGTRLTVL.

The rearrangement links TRBV28 to TRBJ2-4; 12 nucleotides match TRBD2. The germline V gene has CDR1 MDHEN and CDR2 SYDVKM. This CDR3 is built from 16 residues. Trimming at V came to 0 bases and at J to 8 bases, leaving 5 bases not matched to a gene. CDR3 in amino acids: CASSLWTSGSGYIQYF. The CDR3, as DNA: TGTGCCAGCAGTTTATGGACTAGCGGGAGTGGCTACATTCAGTACTTC.

The chain joins TRBV7-9 to TRBJ2-5; D is undetermined. Germline V gene data show CDR1 as SEHNR and CDR2 as FQNEAQ (reference sequence). The V end lost 0 bases, the J end lost 2 bases, and 13 bases lay between the germline ends. CDR3 length: 16 residues. The CDR3 DNA follows: TGTGCCAGCAGCTTAGCGCTCCGGACCACACAAGAGACCCAGTACTTC. Amino acids: CASSLALRTTQETQYF.

In this sample, this clone turned up once. The chain employs TRBV7-8 and TRBJ1-5; tentative D call: TRBD1 (5 bases). The CDR3 consists of 16 residues. Germline V gives CDR1 SGHVS, CDR2 FQNEAQ. With 3 bases removed from V and 3 bases from J, the gap between germline ends came to 15 bases. The CDR3 is CASSLWGVGNNQPQHF. The CDR3 DNA reads as TGTGCCAGCAGCTTGTGGGGGGTTGGGAACAATCAGCCCCAGCATTTT.

V usage is TRBV6-6 and J usage is TRBJ2-7, with unresolved D. Trimming took off 0 bases at V and 7 bases at J, with 7 bases between the two ends. The CDR3 has 12 amino acids. The germline V gene encodes CDR1 MNHNY and CDR2 SVGAGI (reference sequence). The CDR3 here is CASSYSRLEQYF. CDR3 in DNA: TGTGCCAGCAGTTACTCCCGGTTGGAGCAGTACTTC.

The CDR3 DNA reads TGTGCCAGCAGACCGGGAGGCTTGGGCTACGAGCAGTACTTC. It translates to CASRPGGLGYEQYF. V gene TRBV6-5 combines with J gene TRBJ2-7; 7 nucleotides line up with TRBD2. The CDR3 sequence is 14 residues long. Germline-derived CDR1 and CDR2 are MNHEY and SVGAGI. J gave up 3 bases and V 6 bases, and 8 bases lay outside the gene matches.

J is TRBJ2-7 and V is TRBV29-1; no definite D call. The V and J ends lost 0 bases and 5 bases respectively, with 14 bases between them. Germline lookup yields CDR1 SQVTM and CDR2 ANQGSEA. This CDR3 is built from 14 residues. This chain's CDR3 is CSVEDPRGRNEQYF. CDR3 in DNA: TGCAGCGTTGAAGACCCCCGTGGTAGGAACGAGCAGTACTTC.

The chain joins TRBV4-1 to TRBJ2-7, with D perhaps TRBD1 or TRBD2 (5 bases each). This CDR3 has 14 residues. Germline V gene data show CDR1 as MGHRA and CDR2 as YSYEKL. V lost 2 bases and J lost 4, with 12 bases in between. The CDR3 DNA follows: TGCGCCAGCAGCCAATACGGGACGATTTACGAGCAGTACTTC. Residues: CASSQYGTIYEQYF.

V gene TRBV28 combines with J gene TRBJ1-5, with a possible D match to TRBD1 (6 bases). The CDR3 runs 17 residues. Deletions cut 2 bases from V and 0 bases from J, with 14 bases between. Germline CDR1 MDHEN, CDR2 SYDVKM. CDR3 in DNA: TGTGCCAGCAGTTTAGAGCGGGGGGCTGATAGCAATCAGCCCCAGCATTTT. Protein: CASSLERGADSNQPQHF. The full variable domain, rest sourced from reference TRBV28 and TRBJ1-5, is DVKVTQSSRYLVKRTGEKVFLECVQDMDHENMFWYRQDPGLGLRLIYFSYDVKMKEKGDIPEGYSVSREKKERFSLILESASTNQTSMYLCASSLERGADSNQPQHFGDGTRLSIL.

This clone was seen more than once but under ten times. The chain couples TRBV10-2 to TRBJ1-5; no clear D. Germline V lookup: CDR1 WSHSY, CDR2 SAAADI. V lost 2 bases and J lost 9, with 11 bases in between. This CDR3 spans 13 amino acids. The CDR3: CASSENSFRPQHF. The CDR3 DNA reads as TGCGCCAGCAGTGAGAATAGCTTTAGGCCCCAGCATTTT.

The J gene is TRBJ1-1, the V gene TRBV30; the D gene is possibly TRBD1 (5 bases). V was clipped by 5 bases and J by 7 bases, with 20 bases between them. Germline CDR1 reads GTSNPN; CDR2 reads SVGIG (reference sequence). The CDR3 runs 14 residues. The CDR3 reads CAWGPWDGRDEAFF. CDR3 DNA: TGTGCCTGGGGACCCTGGGACGGCCGGGATGAAGCTTTCTTT.

The chain has TRBV10-3 and TRBJ1-2, with a possible D match to TRBD1 (6 bases). The CDR3 spans 13 residues. Germline V CDR1 and CDR2: ENHRY, SYGVKD. Trimming shortened V by 3 bases and J by 3 bases, and 8 bases separated the two germline ends. The CDR3 region is CAISEGGDYGYTF. CDR3 nucleotides: TGTGCCATCAGTGAAGGGGGTGACTATGGCTACACCTTC.